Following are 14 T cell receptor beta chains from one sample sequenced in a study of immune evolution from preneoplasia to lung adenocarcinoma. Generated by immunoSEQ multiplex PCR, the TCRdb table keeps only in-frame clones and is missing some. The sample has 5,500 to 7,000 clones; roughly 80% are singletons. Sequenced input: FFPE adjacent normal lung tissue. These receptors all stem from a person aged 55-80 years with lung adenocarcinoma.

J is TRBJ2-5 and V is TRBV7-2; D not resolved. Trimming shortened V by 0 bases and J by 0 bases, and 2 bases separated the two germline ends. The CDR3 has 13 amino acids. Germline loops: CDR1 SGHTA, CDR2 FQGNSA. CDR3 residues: CASSLAHQETQYF. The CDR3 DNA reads TGTGCCAGCAGCTTAGCGCACCAAGAGACCCAGTACTTC.

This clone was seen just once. The CDR3 loop is CASSGRRQGAFGYTF. In DNA, the CDR3 is TGTGCCAGCAGCGGGAGGCGACAGGGGGCGTTTGGCTACACCTTC. J is TRBJ1-2 and V is TRBV13; 10 positions agree with TRBD1. Losses at the gene ends were 5 bases for V and 7 bases for J; bases not matched to a gene: 10. CDR3 length: 15 amino acids. Germline V gene lookup returns CDR1 PRHDT and CDR2 FYEKMQ (reference sequence).

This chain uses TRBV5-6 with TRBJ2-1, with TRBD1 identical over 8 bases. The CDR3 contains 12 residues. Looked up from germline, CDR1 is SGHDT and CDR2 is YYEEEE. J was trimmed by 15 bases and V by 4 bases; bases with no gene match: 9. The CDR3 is CASSHRTGRPFF. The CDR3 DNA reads TGTGCCAGCAGCCACCGGACAGGGCGGCCGTTCTTC. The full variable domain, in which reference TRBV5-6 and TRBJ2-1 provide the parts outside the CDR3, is DAGVTQSPTHLIKTRGQQVTLRCSPKSGHDTVSWYQQALGQGPQFIFQYYEEEERQRGNFPDRFSGHQFPNYSSELNVNALLLGDSALYLCASSHRTGRPFFGPGTRLTVL.

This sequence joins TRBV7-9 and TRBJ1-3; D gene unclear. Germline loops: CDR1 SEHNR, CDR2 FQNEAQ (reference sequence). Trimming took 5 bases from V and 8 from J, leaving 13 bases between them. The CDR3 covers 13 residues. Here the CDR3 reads CASSDGRGDTIYF. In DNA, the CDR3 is TGTGCCAGCAGCGACGGCCGCGGAGACACCATATATTTT. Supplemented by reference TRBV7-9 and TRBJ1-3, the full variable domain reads DTGVSQNPRHKITKRGQNVTFRCDPISEHNRLYWYRQTLGQGPEFLTYFQNEAQLEKSRLLSDRFSAERPKGSFSTLEIQRTEQGDSAMYLCASSDGRGDTIYFGEGSWLTVV.

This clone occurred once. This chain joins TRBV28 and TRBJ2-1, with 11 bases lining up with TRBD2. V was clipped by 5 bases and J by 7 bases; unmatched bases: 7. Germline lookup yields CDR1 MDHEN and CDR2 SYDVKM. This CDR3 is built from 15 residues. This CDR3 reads CASSITSGSWNEQFF. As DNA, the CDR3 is TGTGCCAGCAGTATAACTAGCGGGAGTTGGAATGAGCAGTTCTTC.

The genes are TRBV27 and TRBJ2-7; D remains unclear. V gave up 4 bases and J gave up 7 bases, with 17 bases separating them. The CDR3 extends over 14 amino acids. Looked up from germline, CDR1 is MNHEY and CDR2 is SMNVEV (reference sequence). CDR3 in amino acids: CASSSPGSLLEQYF. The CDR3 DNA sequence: TGTGCCAGCAGTTCACCCGGGTCCCTGTTAGAGCAGTACTTC.

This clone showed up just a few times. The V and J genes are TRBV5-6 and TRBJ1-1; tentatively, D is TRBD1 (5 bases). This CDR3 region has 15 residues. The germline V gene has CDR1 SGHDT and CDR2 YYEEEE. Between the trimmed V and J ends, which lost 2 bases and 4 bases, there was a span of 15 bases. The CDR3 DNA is TGTGCCAGCAGCTTAGGGGAATTGGTATTCACTGAAGCTTTCTTT. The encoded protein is CASSLGELVFTEAFF.

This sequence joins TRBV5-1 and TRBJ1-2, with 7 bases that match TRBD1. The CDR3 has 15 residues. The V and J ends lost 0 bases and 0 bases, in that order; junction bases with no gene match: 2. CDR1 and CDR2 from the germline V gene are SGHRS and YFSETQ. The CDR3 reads CASSLAGTANYGYTF. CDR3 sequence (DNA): TGCGCCAGCAGCTTGGCCGGGACAGCTAACTATGGCTACACCTTC.

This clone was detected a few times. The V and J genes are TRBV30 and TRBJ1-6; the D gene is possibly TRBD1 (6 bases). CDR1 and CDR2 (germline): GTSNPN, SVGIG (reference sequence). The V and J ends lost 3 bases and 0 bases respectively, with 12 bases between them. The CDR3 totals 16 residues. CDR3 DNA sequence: TGTGCCTGGAGGTCAGGGGAGAGCTCCTATAATTCACCCCTCCACTTT. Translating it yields CAWRSGESSYNSPLHF.

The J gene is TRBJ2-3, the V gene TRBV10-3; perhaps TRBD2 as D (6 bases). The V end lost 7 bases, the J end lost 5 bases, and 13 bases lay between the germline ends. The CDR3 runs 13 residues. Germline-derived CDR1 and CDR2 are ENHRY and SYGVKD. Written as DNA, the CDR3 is TGTGCCATCACCCGGGGGTTGGGAGATACGCAGTATTTT. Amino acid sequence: CAITRGLGDTQYF.

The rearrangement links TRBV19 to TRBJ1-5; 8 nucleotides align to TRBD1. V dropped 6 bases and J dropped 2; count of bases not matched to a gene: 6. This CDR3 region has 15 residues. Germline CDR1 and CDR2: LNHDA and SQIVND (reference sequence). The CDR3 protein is CASRGGQGGNQPQHF. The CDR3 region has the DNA TGTGCCAGTAGGGGAGGACAGGGAGGCAATCAGCCCCAGCATTTT.

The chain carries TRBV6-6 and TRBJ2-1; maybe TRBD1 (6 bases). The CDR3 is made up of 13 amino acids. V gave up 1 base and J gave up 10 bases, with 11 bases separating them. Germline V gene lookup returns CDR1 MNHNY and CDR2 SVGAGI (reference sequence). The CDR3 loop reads CASSYYQGREQFF. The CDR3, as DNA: TGTGCCAGCAGTTACTATCAGGGGCGGGAGCAGTTCTTC.

The CDR3 loop reads CASRQRGGLSTDTQYF. In nucleotides, the CDR3 is TGTGCCAGTAGACAAAGGGGCGGATTAAGCACAGATACGCAGTATTTT. The V and J genes are TRBV19 and TRBJ2-3; D perhaps matches TRBD1 (5 bases). This CDR3 has 16 amino acids. The germline V gene encodes CDR1 LNHDA and CDR2 SQIVND (reference sequence). V was cut by 6 bases and J by 0 bases, with 16 bases left in between.

The CDR3 is CASSIASGGNQPQHF. Written as DNA, the CDR3 is TGTGCCAGTAGTATAGCTTCAGGGGGCAATCAGCCCCAGCATTTT. This sequence joins TRBV19 and TRBJ1-5; perhaps TRBD1 as D (6 bases). V lost 1 base and J 2 bases, leaving 9 bases between the germline ends. This CDR3 comprises 15 residues. Germline values: CDR1 LNHDA, CDR2 SQIVND (reference sequence).